The 18 T cell receptor beta chains below were found in one sample sequenced in a study of cytomegalovirus exposure and HLA in healthy donors. PCR was performed using 60 Vbeta and 13 Jbeta primers. Method: immunoSEQ multiplex PCR; TCRdb's copy keeps in-frame clones and lacks some. Of roughly 300,000 clones in the sample, about nine tenths were seen once. Material for sequencing was PBMCs. Receptors were obtained from a man aged 40-49 years in good health and CMV-seropositive.

The chain recombines TRBV10-3 with TRBJ2-1; 10 bases map to TRBD1. The V segment lost 8 bases and the J segment 4 bases; nucleotides outside the gene matches: 2. This CDR3 comprises 13 residues. Germline V gene sequence: CDR1 ENHRY, CDR2 SYGVKD. The CDR3 DNA reads TGTGCCATCGGGACAGGGGTTTACAATGAGCAGTTCTTC. Residues: CAIGTGVYNEQFF.

J is TRBJ1-5 and V is TRBV6-1, with a possible D match to TRBD1 (6 bases). V lost 6 bases, J lost 4 bases, and 16 bases lay in between. The CDR3 contains 15 residues. Germline V gives CDR1 MNHNS, CDR2 SASEGT. The CDR3 DNA reads as TGTGCCAGCAGCCCGAGGGGGGGGCCAAATCAGCCCCAGCATTTT. Protein: CASSPRGGPNQPQHF.

This chain links TRBV15 with TRBJ1-5; a weak D match, TRBD1 (5 bases). The CDR3 is made up of 16 amino acids. V shed 0 bases and J shed 5 bases, with 14 bases lying between them. CDR1 is LNHNV, CDR2 YYDKDF, per germline (reference sequence). CDR3 loop: CATSRDAGLPHQPQHF. As DNA, the CDR3 is TGTGCCACCAGCAGAGATGCAGGGTTGCCTCATCAGCCCCAGCATTTT.

The chain uses TRBV9 and TRBJ1-1; TRBD1 is a possible D gene (5 bases). Germline assignment: CDR1 SGDLS and CDR2 YYNGEE. CDR3 length: 14 amino acids. V gave up 2 bases and J gave up 4 bases, with 12 bases separating them. The CDR3: CASSVEGAATEAFF. CDR3 nucleotides: TGTGCCAGCAGCGTGGAAGGGGCTGCCACTGAAGCTTTCTTT.

This rearrangement joins TRBV28 to TRBJ2-7, with a possible D match to TRBD2 (6 bases). The V gene's germline CDR1 is MDHEN and CDR2 SYDVKM. CDR3 length: 14 residues. The V end was cut by 3 bases, the J end by 3 bases, with 12 bases between. CDR3 amino acids: CASSFGTGGYEQYF. Written as DNA, the CDR3 is TGTGCCAGCAGTTTTGGGACTGGTGGCTACGAGCAGTACTTC.

The V and J genes are TRBV11-2 and TRBJ2-1; D ambiguous. The CDR3 runs 12 residues. V was shortened by 5 bases and J by 3 bases, with 5 bases between the two germline ends. Germline CDR1 reads SGHAT; CDR2 reads FQNNGV. CDR3 in amino acids: CASSPYYNEQFF. The CDR3 coding sequence is TGTGCCAGCAGCCCCTACTACAATGAGCAGTTCTTC.

The rearrangement joins TRBV19 to TRBJ2-1, with 14 bases identical to TRBD2. The V and J ends lost 5 bases and 2 bases, in that order; junction bases with no gene match: 5. CDR1 and CDR2 from the germline V gene are LNHDA and SQIVND (reference sequence). CDR3 length: 17 amino acids. CDR3 loop: CASSSQTSGRAYNEQFF. In nucleotides, the CDR3 is TGTGCCAGTAGTTCCCAGACTAGCGGGAGGGCCTACAATGAGCAGTTCTTC.

Written as DNA, the CDR3 is TGTGCCAGTAGCCACCCGGGACTAGCGGGAGATCGGTACTTC. The encoded protein is CASSHPGLAGDRYF. The chain employs TRBV19 and TRBJ2-7; 14 bases agree with TRBD2. This CDR3 has 14 amino acids. V was clipped by 6 bases and J by 12 bases; unmatched bases: 10. The germline CDR1 and CDR2 sequences are LNHDA and SQIVND (reference sequence).

The chain recombines TRBV6-6 with TRBJ1-5, with TRBD1 matching over 9 bases. CDR1 is MNHNY and CDR2 is SVGAGI in the germline V gene (reference sequence). J was trimmed by 5 bases and V by 3 bases; bases with no gene match: 8. The CDR3 is made up of 16 amino acids. The DNA of the CDR3 is TGTGCCAGCAGTTATTTACAGGGGGCGCGGGATCAGCCCCAGCATTTT. Its protein product is CASSYLQGARDQPQHF.

CDR3 residues: CASSVYGTTYNEQFF. The CDR3 DNA reads as TGTGCCAGCAGCGTATACGGGACAACCTACAATGAGCAGTTCTTC. This sequence joins TRBV9 and TRBJ2-1; possible D gene TRBD1, 6 bases. This CDR3 contains 15 residues. With 1 base removed from V and 2 bases from J, the gap between germline ends came to 10 bases. Germline values: CDR1 SGDLS, CDR2 YYNGEE.

The chain recombines TRBV6-5 with TRBJ2-7, with 10 positions matching TRBD1. V shed 5 bases and J 2 bases; nucleotides not matched to a gene: 6. The CDR3 totals 15 residues. The germline V gene has CDR1 MNHEY and CDR2 SVGAGI. CDR3 in DNA: TGTGCCAGCAGTCACGCCGGGACAGGGGCCTACGAGCAGTACTTC. Translating gives CASSHAGTGAYEQYF.

The chain combines TRBV6-1 with TRBJ2-3, with D perhaps matching TRBD2 (6 bases). The germline V gene has CDR1 MNHNS and CDR2 SASEGT. The CDR3 is 16 residues long. The germline V and J ends were trimmed by 1 base and 0 bases, with 11 bases remaining between them. CDR3 nucleotides: TGTGCCAGCAGTGAAGATGTGGGGGGTAGCACAGATACGCAGTATTTT. This sequence encodes CASSEDVGGSTDTQYF.

The rearrangement links TRBV4-1 to TRBJ2-1; 15 bases are shared with TRBD2. Trimming took 1 base from V and 0 from J; bases not matched to a gene: 1. This CDR3 has 18 residues. The germline V gene encodes CDR1 MGHRA and CDR2 YSYEKL. Written as DNA, the CDR3 is TGCGCCAGCAGCCAAGGGACTAGCGGGAGGGGCTCCTACAATGAGCAGTTCTTC. Protein: CASSQGTSGRGSYNEQFF.

The CDR3 sequence is CAWNERSSSTDTQYF. CDR3 nucleotides: TGTGCCTGGAATGAGAGGTCTAGCAGCACAGATACGCAGTATTTT. The chain joins TRBV30 to TRBJ2-3; D is perhaps TRBD2 (5 bases). Trimming pared 4 bases from V and 0 bases from J, leaving 14 bases between. Germline V gene sequence: CDR1 GTSNPN, CDR2 SVGIG (reference sequence). This CDR3 contains 15 residues.

The V and J genes are TRBV4-1 and TRBJ1-5; 11 bases map to TRBD1. Germline V lookup: CDR1 MGHRA, CDR2 YSYEKL. V shed 3 bases, J shed 10 bases, and the junction held 23 bases outside the gene matches. The CDR3 length is 20 residues. The DNA of the CDR3 is TGCGCCAGCAGCCACCGACTGGACAGGGGGCGCGTCGGGGAAGGTTATCCCCAGCATTTT. Translation gives CASSHRLDRGRVGEGYPQHF.

The V gene is TRBV28, the J gene TRBJ2-3; D ambiguous. The CDR3 is made up of 13 amino acids. With 2 bases removed from V and 5 bases from J, the gap between germline ends came to 8 bases. Germline values: CDR1 MDHEN, CDR2 SYDVKM. In DNA form, the CDR3 reads TGTGCCAGCAGTTTACTAGAGCAAGATACGCAGTATTTT. Residues: CASSLLEQDTQYF.

V gene TRBV5-5 combines with J gene TRBJ2-7; no clear D. V was cut by 4 bases and J by 2 bases, with 10 bases left in between. Looked up from germline, CDR1 is SGHKS and CDR2 is YYEKEE (reference sequence). The CDR3 is made up of 13 amino acids. CDR3 nucleotide sequence: TGTGCCAGCAGCATCAGTCCCCCCTACGAGCAGTACTTC. This translates into CASSISPPYEQYF. The full variable domain, in which reference TRBV5-5 and TRBJ2-7 provide the parts outside the CDR3, is DAGVTQSPTHLIKTRGQQVTLRCSPISGHKSVSWYQQVLGQGPQFIFQYYEKEERGRGNFPDRFSARQFPNYSSELNVNALLLGDSALYLCASSISPPYEQYFGPGTRLTVT.

This clone showed up just once. V gene TRBV19 combines with J gene TRBJ2-1; TRBD2 matches 9 bases. The CDR3 consists of 18 residues. V trimming: 0 bases; J trimming: 5 bases; junction bases outside the gene matches: 11. Germline loops: CDR1 LNHDA, CDR2 SQIVND (reference sequence). Written as DNA, the CDR3 is TGTGCCAGTAGTATAGATTTACTAGCGGGTGGATCCAACAATGAGCAGTTCTTC. This gives the protein CASSIDLLAGGSNNEQFF.